This T cell receptor beta chain was identified in a study of human T cells and chemical hapten exposure. Across the whole study: Patients received weekly diphenylcyclopropenone doses to the scalp throughout the approximately 24-week study. Findings and limits, study-wide: Expanded TCRs grouped into significantly more large CDR3 similarity clusters than controls produced.

The library tagged individual cDNA molecules with unique molecular identifiers. TCRdb re-derived calls from the RACE reads in MiXCR, one entry per CDR3 protein. Of about 84,000 distinct CDR3 sequences in the sample, 9.5% to 13% were seen once. This clonotype occurred many times. Antigen specificity is unknown. This sample's time point: patch test 2, 6 weeks after DPC sensitization. Treatment defined: therapeutic diphenylcyclopropenone sensitization with weekly scalp DPC. The CDR3 has 17 residues. Losses at the gene ends were 0 bases for V and 7 bases for J; bases not matched to a gene: 12. The germline gives CDR1 SGHAT, CDR2 FQNNGV.

The input for sequencing was whole blood, taken in connection with sensitization to the hapten diphenylcyclopropenone (DPC). The chain employs TRBV11-2 and TRBJ2-1; 7 bases line up with TRBD2. The clonotype comes from a young woman with alopecia areata. Some clones in this sample may be carry-over from other donors' samples. The CDR3 DNA reads TGTGCCAGCAGCTTAGATCCACCCAGCGGGATAAAGAATGAGCAGTTCTTC. Protein product: CASSLDPPSGIKNEQFF.